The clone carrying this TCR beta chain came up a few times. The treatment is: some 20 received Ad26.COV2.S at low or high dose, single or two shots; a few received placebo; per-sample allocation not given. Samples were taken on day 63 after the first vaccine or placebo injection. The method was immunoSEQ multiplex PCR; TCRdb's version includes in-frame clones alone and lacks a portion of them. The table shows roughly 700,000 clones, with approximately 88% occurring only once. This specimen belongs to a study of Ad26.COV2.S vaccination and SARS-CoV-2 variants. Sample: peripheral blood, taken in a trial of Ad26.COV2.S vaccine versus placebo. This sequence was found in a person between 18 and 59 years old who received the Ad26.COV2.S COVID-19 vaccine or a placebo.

Written as DNA, the CDR3 is TGCAGCGTTGAGGGCGACAGGGTAAGGGACGAGCAGTACTTC. Encoded protein: CSVEGDRVRDEQYF. The rearrangement joins TRBV29-1 to TRBJ2-7; 7 bases are a match to TRBD1. The junction had 10 bases not matched to a gene; V was cut back by 3 bases and J by 5 bases. CDR1 is SQVTM and CDR2 is ANQGSEA in the germline V gene. The CDR3 consists of 14 residues.